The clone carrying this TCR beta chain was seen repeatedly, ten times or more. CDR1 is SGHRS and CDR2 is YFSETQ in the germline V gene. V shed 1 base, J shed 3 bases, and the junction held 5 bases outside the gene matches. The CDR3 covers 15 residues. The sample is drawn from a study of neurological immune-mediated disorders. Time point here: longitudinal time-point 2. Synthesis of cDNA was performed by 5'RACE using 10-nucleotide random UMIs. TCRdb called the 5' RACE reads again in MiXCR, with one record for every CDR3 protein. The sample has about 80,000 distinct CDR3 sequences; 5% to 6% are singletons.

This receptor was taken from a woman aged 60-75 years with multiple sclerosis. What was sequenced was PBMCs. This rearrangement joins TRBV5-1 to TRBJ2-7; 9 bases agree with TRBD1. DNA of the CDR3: TGCGCCAGCAGCTTGTCCGGGACAGGGTTCTACGAGCAGTACTTC. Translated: CASSLSGTGFYEQYF.